The clone carrying this TCR beta chain was detected many times. The read terminates 3 residues ahead of where the CDR3 ends, so the germline J gene completes it. This sample stems from a study of T cell clonality in common variable immunodeficiency. V was pared by 2 bases and J by 7 bases, with 9 bases of the junction left unmatched. CDR1 is SGHVS and CDR2 is FQNEAQ in the germline V gene. The CDR3 length is 15 residues. The assay was immunoSEQ multiplex PCR, and TCRdb's table has in-frame clones only and misses some. The data show some 60,000 clones, with none appearing a single time. This chain uses TRBV7-8 with TRBJ1-2; 8 bases align to TRBD1. This clonotype was sampled from a person between 18 and 75 years old in good health. The specimen sequenced was peripheral blood mononuclear cells. The CDR3 is CASSLLRAGGSGYTF. The covered CDR3 bases are TGTGCCAGCAGCTTACTGCGGGCAGGGGGCTCTGGC.